This TCR beta chain was identified in a study of shared clonotypes between healthy human individuals. Remarks on this clone: The antigen is unknown.

The table came from immunoSEQ multiplex PCR; TCRdb's copy has only in-frame clones and leaves some out. The profile shows about 1.5 million clones, around 95% of them singletons. Overall study results and limits: Incomplete sequencing of sorted subsets was indicated by rarefaction despite large depth.

The specimen sequenced was naive CD4+ T cells sorted from blood. This sample's subset: CD45RA+ positively selected. This TCR derives from a young man in good health.

The CDR3 spells CAISDRDRGRPNYGYTF. The CDR3 DNA follows: TGTGCCATCAGTGATCGGGACAGGGGACGACCTAACTATGGCTACACCTTC. This chain uses TRBV10-3 with TRBJ1-2; 10 bases match TRBD1. J gave up 0 bases and V 3 bases, and 7 bases lay outside the gene matches. Germline-derived CDR1 and CDR2 are ENHRY and SYGVKD. The length of the CDR3 is 17 residues.